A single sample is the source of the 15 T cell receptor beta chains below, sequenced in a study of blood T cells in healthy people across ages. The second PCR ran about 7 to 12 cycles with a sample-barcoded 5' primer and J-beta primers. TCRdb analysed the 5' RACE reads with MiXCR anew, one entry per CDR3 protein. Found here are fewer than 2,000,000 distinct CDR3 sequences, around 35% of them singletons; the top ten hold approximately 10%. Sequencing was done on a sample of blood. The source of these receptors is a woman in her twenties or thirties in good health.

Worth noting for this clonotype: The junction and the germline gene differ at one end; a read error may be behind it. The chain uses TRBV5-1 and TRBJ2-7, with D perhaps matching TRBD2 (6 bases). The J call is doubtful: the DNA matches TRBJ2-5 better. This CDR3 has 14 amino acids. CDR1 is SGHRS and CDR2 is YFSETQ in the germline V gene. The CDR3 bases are TGCGCCGGCAGCTTGGATCCGCGGGGTGAGACCCAGTACTTC. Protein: CAGSLDPRGETQYF.

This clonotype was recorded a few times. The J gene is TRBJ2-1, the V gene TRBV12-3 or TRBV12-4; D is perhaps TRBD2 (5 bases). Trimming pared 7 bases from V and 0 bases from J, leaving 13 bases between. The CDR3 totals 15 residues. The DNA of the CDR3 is TGTGCCAGCACCCCCTATGGGAGCTCCTACAATGAGCAGTTCTTC. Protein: CASTPYGSSYNEQFF.

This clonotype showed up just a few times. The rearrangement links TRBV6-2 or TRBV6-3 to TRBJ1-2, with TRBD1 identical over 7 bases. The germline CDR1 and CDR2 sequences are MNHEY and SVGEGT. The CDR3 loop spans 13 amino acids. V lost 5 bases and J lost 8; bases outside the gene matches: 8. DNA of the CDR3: TGTGCCAGCAGTCAACAGGGGTTTCTCGGCTACACCTTC. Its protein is CASSQQGFLGYTF.

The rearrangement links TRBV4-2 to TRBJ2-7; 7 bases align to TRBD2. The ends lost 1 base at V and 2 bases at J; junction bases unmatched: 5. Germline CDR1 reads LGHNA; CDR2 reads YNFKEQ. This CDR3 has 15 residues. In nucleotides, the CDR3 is TGTGCCAGCAGCCAAGGCTCTAGCGGAACCTACGAGCAGTACTTC. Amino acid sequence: CASSQGSSGTYEQYF.

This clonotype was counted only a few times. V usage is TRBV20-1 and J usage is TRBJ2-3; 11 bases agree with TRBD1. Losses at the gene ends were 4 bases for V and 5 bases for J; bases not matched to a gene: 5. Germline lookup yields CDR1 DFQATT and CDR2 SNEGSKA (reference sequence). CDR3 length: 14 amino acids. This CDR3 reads CSATGQGAGDTQYF. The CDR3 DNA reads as TGCAGTGCTACCGGACAGGGGGCGGGAGATACGCAGTATTTT.

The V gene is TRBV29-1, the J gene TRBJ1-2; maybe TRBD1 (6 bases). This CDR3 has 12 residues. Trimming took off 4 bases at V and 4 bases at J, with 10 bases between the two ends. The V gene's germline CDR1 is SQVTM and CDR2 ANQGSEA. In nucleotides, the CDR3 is TGCAGCGTTGCGTGGGGGCCCTATGGCTACACCTTC. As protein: CSVAWGPYGYTF.

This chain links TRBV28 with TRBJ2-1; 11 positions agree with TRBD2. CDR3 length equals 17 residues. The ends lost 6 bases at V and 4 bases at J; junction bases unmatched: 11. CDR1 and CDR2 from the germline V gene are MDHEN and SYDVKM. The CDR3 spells CASRPDPGTSGYNEQFF. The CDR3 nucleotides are TGTGCCAGCAGGCCGGACCCCGGGACTAGCGGATACAATGAGCAGTTCTTC.

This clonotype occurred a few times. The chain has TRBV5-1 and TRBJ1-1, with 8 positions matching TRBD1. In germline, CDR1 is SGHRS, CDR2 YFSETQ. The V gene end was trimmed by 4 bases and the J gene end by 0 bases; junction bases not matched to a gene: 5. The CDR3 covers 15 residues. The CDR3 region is CASSRGQGLNTEAFF. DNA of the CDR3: TGCGCCAGCAGCCGAGGACAGGGACTGAACACTGAAGCTTTCTTT.

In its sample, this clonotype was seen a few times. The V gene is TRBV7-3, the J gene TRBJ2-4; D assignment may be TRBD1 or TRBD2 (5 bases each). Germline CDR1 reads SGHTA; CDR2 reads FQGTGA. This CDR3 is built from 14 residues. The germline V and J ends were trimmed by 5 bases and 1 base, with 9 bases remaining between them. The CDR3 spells CASSPGPAKNIQYF. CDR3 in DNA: TGTGCCAGCAGCCCGGGACCCGCCAAAAACATTCAGTACTTC.

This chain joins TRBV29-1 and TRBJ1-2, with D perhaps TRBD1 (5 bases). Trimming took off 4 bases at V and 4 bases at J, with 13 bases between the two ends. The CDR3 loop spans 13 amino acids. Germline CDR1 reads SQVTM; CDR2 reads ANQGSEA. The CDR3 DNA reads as TGCAGCGTTGTAGGGGCGGCGAGCTATGGCTACACCTTC. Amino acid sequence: CSVVGAASYGYTF.

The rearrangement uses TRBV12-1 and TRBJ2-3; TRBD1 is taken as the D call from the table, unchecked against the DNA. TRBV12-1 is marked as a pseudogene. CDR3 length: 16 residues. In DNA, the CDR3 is TGTGCCAGCAGCCTACCCCCGGGACCTAGAAGAGATACGCAGTATTTT. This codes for CASSLPPGPRRDTQYF.

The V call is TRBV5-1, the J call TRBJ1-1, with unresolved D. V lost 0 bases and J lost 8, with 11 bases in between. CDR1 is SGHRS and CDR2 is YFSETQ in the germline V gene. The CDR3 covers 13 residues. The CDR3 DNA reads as TGCGCCAGCAGCTTGGGATTTGGGCAGGAAGCTTTCTTT. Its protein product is CASSLGFGQEAFF.

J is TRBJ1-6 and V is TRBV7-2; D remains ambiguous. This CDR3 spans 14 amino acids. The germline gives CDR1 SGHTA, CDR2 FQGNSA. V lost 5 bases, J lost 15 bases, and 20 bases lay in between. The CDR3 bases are TGTGCCAGCAGCCCCCGACGGCCCGGACCACTCCTCCACTTT. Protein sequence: CASSPRRPGPLLHF.

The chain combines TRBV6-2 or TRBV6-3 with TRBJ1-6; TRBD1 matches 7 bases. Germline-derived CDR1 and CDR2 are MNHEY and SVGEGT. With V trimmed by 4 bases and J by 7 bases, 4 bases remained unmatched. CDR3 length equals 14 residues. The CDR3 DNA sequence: TGTGCCAGCAGTTGGACAGGACCAAATTCACCCCTCCACTTT. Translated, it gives CASSWTGPNSPLHF.

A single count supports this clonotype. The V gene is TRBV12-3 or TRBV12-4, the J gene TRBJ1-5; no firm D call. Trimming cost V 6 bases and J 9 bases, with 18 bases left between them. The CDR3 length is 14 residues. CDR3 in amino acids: CASRPNTEIGPQHF. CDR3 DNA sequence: TGTGCCAGCAGGCCTAACACCGAGATAGGGCCCCAGCATTTT.